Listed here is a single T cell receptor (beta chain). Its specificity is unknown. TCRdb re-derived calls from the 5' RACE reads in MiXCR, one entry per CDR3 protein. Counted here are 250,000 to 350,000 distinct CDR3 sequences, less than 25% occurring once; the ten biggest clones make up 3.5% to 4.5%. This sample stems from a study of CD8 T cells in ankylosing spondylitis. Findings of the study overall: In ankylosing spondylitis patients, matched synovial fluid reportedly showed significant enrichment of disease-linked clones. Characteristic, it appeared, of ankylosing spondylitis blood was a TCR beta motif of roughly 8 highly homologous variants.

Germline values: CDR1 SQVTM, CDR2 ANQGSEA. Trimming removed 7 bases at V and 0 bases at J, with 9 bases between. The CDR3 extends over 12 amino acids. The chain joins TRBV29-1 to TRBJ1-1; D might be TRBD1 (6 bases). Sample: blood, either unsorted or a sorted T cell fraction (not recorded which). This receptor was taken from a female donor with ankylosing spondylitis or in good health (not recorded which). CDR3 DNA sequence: TGCAGCGCCGGGGGCCTGAACACTGAAGCTTTCTTT. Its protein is CSAGGLNTEAFF.